Listed here is a single T cell receptor (beta chain). The data belong to a study of blood T cell repertoires in COVID-19. Profiled with immunoSEQ multiplex PCR; TCRdb holds only in-frame clones, not every one. Here the sample spans some 40,000 clones, more than 80% being singletons. The CDR3 covers 14 residues. V was cut by 3 bases and J by 3 bases, with 12 bases left in between. Looked up from germline, CDR1 is SGHTS and CDR2 is YDEGEE. The sequence was obtained from a man in his fifties with COVID-19, enrolled during active disease. The V gene is TRBV5-8, the J gene TRBJ1-1; D unresolved. Material for sequencing was peripheral blood. CDR3 DNA sequence: TGTGCCAGCAGCTCCATGGCGGGATACACTGAAGCTTTCTTT. The encoded protein is CASSSMAGYTEAFF.